This T cell receptor (beta chain) originates from a study of OX40 agonist ivuxolimab in advanced cancers. General study findings and limits: By week 6 at 0.1 to 3.0 mg/kg, blood CD4+ and CD8+ T cells had expanded clonally. There were, on average, more expanded clones in CD8+ T cells than in CD4+.

Sequenced by immunoSEQ multiplex PCR; TCRdb stores in-frame clones only, minus some. The table lists about 25,000 clones, 65% to 90% of them singletons. V gave up 3 bases and J gave up 6 bases; unmatched junction bases: 13. The CDR3 totals 17 residues. Germline-derived CDR1 and CDR2 are LGHNA and YSLEER. Worth noting for this clone: The antigen is unknown.

The chain combines TRBV4-3 with TRBJ2-1; TRBD2 matches 8 bases. Sequenced material: CD4+ or CD8+ T cells sorted from blood, taken in a trial of the OX40 agonist ivuxolimab. The sequence was obtained from an adult with an advanced solid tumor such as melanoma, head and neck, liver or kidney cancer. The CDR3 sequence is CASSQDYTGLGGNEQFF. CDR3 nucleotides: TGCGCCAGCAGCCAGGATTATACGGGACTAGGAGGCAATGAGCAGTTCTTC.